The present T cell receptor (beta chain) was sequenced within a study of T cell changes during pregnancy in multiple sclerosis. Some clones are missing from TCRdb's copy, which holds only in-frame ones; the method was immunoSEQ multiplex PCR. The sample shows under 150,000 clones, around 95% of them seen only once. The receptor was isolated from a female donor with multiple sclerosis, enrolled in a pregnancy study. Here the sequenced sample was peripheral blood, taken after pregnancy.

The CDR3 reads CARSLDRGNTGELFF. The CDR3, as DNA: TGTGCCAGAAGTCTTGACAGGGGGAACACCGGGGAGCTGTTTTTT. The rearrangement uses TRBV7-9 and TRBJ2-2; 8 bases align to TRBD1. Germline V lookup: CDR1 SEHNR, CDR2 FQNEAQ (reference sequence). V shed 9 bases, J shed 1 base, and the junction held 7 bases outside the gene matches. The CDR3 has 15 residues.